The clone carrying this T cell receptor (beta chain) was seen a few times. Its target is not known. Different DNA sequences within this sample yield the same CDR3. Of the isolated RNA, all was reverse transcribed, and so the sequenced material was expressed TCRB transcripts. TCRdb's copy holds only in-frame clones and misses some; the assay was immunoSEQ multiplex PCR. The sample lists just over 450,000 clones, 25% to 35% occurring once. The CDR3 consists of 14 residues. Trimming pared 0 bases from V and 0 bases from J, leaving 4 bases between. Per the germline V gene, CDR1 is SGDLS and CDR2 is YYNGEE. The data were obtained in a study of beta chain features in type 1 diabetes. Overall study results and limits: People with Type 1 diabetes carried modestly yet significantly shorter TCRB CDR3s in all four CD4+ subsets.

This TCR derives from a man between 18 and 35 years old in good health. The sample consisted of naive CD4+ T cells from blood. The chain uses TRBV9 and TRBJ2-1, with unresolved D. For the CDR3, the DNA is TGTGCCAGCAGCGTAGTTGGCTCCTACAATGAGCAGTTCTTC. Translated: CASSVVGSYNEQFF.